A single TCR beta chain is shown here with its context. This clone was seen more than once but under ten times. This receptor's antigen is unknown. Base-call qualities are not available, and no considerably larger clone is one nucleotide away. This specimen belongs to a study of blood T cell repertoires in COVID-19 (dated by TCRdb to the early 2020s). With respect to the entire study: Collaborator samples came from the United States, Italy and Spain and covered acute and convalescent phases of COVID-19. The repertoires were made available in a free public database intended to serve as a resource for research on the immune response to SARS-CoV-2. HLA class I and class II types, where available, came from metadata supplied by the sample provider rather than from assay-based typing. The sample metadata nearly always contained a de-identified subject ID, COVID-19 status, age in years and sex. The material from the prospective study consisted of cDNA or gDNA derived from T cells, B-cell-depleted T cells, or PBMCs. Deeply sampled blood TCRbeta repertoires from subjects exposed to, actively infected with, or recovered from COVID-19 were included in the dataset. The samples were drawn from two sources: the first 160 participants of the ongoing ImmuneRACE study, and 950 to 1,500 subjects contributed by 6 global collaborators.

Collaborating institutions collected whole blood in K2EDTA tubes following their own protocols. For TCRbeta analysis, collaborators shipped samples as frozen whole blood, isolated PBMCs, or DNA extracted from either of those sample types. The CDR3 starts with the cysteine, ends with the phenylalanine, and has 15 residues. Only CDR3 DNA is held: 45 bases, read in frame from base 1. The CDR1 and CDR2 encoded by the germline V gene are MRHNA and SNTAGT. Deletion took 2 bases off V and 4 bases off J, with a span of 15 bases between the germline ends. The immunoSEQ Assay, a bias-controlled multiplex PCR, was used to amplify TCRbeta CDR3 regions from genomic DNA. The authors processed their data as follows. The number of nucleated cells in each sample was estimated by amplification of reference gene primers within the assay. To quantify the absolute abundance of each unique TCRbeta CDR3 rearrangement, sequence reads were collapsed and filtered. Productive Simpson clonality was computed per sample as the square root of Simpson's diversity index over productive rearrangements. The table comes from immuneACCESS by way of TCRdb, which keeps in-frame sequences with V and J called. Part of the clones is missing from these tables; in studies checked, under half for an unresolved V gene and the rest for unknown reasons. V and J calls and clone size are those listed in that table; D and trimming were worked out from the DNA. The sample includes under 200,000 clones, with under 85% observed a single time. The top ten clonotypes cover roughly 17% of the sample.

General findings and caveats noted by the study authors: Clinical and demographic metadata were provided uncurated, with the amount varying by source and participant.

This receptor chain uses TRBV6-4 and TRBJ2-7, with TRBD1 as a weak D call on 6 bases. This clonotype was obtained from a man in his sixties with active or convalescent COVID-19. Sequenced input: peripheral blood. Here the CDR3 is given as CASSDLRDMPYEQYF. The nucleotides are TGTGCCAGCAGTGACCTCCGGGACATGCCGTACGAGCAGTACTTC.